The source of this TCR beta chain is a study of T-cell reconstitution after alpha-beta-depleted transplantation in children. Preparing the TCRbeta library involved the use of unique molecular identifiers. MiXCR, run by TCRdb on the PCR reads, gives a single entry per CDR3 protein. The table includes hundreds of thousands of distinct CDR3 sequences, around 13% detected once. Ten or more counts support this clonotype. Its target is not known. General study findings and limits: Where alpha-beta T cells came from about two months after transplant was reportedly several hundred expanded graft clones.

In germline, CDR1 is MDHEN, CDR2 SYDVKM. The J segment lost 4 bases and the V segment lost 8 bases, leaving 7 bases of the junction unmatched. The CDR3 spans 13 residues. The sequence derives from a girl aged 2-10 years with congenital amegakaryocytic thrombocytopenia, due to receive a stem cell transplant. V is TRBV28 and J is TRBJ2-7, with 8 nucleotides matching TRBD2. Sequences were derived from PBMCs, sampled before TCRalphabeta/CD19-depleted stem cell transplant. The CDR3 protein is CASGETSVYEQYF. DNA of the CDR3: TGTGCCAGCGGAGAGACTAGCGTATACGAGCAGTACTTC. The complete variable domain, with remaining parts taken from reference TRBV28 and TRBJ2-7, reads DVKVTQSSRYLVKRTGEKVFLECVQDMDHENMFWYRQDPGLGLRLIYFSYDVKMKEKGDIPEGYSVSREKKERFSLILESASTNQTSMYLCASGETSVYEQYFGPGTRLTVT.